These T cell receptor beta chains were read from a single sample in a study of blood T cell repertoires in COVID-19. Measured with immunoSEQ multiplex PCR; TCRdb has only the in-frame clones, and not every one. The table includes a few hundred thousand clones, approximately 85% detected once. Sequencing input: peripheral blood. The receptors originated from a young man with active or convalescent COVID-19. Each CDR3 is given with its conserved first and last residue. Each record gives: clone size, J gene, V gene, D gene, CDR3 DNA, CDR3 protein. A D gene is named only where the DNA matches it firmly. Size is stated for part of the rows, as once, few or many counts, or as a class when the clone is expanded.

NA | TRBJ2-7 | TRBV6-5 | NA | TGTGCCAGCAGTAAAACAGGGCTCGAGCAGTACTTC | CASSKTGLEQYF
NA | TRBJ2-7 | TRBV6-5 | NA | TGTGCCAGCAGCCATCGGGGGACAGCGAGCTACGAGCAGTACTTC | CASSHRGTASYEQYF
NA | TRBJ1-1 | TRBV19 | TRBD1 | TGTGCCAGTACCCCGATCCGGGACAGGGGGCCGGCTGAAGCTTTCTTT | CASTPIRDRGPAEAFF
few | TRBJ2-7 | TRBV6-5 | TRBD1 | TGTGCCAGCACCCGGGACAGACAATCCTACGAGCAGTACTTC | CASTRDRQSYEQYF
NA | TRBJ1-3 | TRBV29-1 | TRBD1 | TGCAGCCCCCGGACAGGGGGCGGATCTGGAAACACCATATATTTT | CSPRTGGGSGNTIYF
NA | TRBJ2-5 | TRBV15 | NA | TGTGCCACCAGCGGAGGAGGGGGGGGTATTCAAGAGACCCAGTACTTC | CATSGGGGGIQETQYF
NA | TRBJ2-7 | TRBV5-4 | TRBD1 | TGTGCCAGCAGCTTGGCCGATGCAGGGGGTTTCGACGAGCAGTACTTC | CASSLADAGGFDEQYF
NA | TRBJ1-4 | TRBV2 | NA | TGTGCCAGCAGTGCCCTACTAATTCCCAATGAAAAACTGTTTTTT | CASSALLIPNEKLFF
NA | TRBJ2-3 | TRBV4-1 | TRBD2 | TGCGCCAGCAGCCAAGATGGACGGGGGGGCCCGGATACGCAGTATTTT | CASSQDGRGGPDTQYF
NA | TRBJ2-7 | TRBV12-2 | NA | TGTGCAAGTCGCTTACAAGACAGACCCTACGAGCAGTACTTC | CASRLQDRPYEQYF
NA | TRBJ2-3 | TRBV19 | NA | TGTGCCAGTAGCCTGCGGGATACGCAGTATTTT | CASSLRDTQYF
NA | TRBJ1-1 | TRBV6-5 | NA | TGTGCCAGCGCGACAGGCAGGGGGAACACTGAAGCTTTCTTT | CASATGRGNTEAFF
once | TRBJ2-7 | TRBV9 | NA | TGTGCCAGCAGCGCGACCTCAAGGGACAAACCCTACGAGCAGTACTTC | CASSATSRDKPYEQYF
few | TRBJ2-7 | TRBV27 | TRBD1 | TGTGCCAGCAGCCGGACAGGGGGCACCTACGAGCAGTACTTC | CASSRTGGTYEQYF
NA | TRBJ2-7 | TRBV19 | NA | TGTGCCAGTAGTCCGGGGGGACAAGCCTACGAGCAGTACTTC | CASSPGGQAYEQYF
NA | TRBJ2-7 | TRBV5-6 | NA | TGTGCCAGCCTGGGCAGCACCTACGAGCAGTACTTC | CASLGSTYEQYF
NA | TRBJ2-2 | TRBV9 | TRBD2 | TGTGCCAGCAGCCCAAGGACTAGCACCGGGGAGCTGTTTTTT | CASSPRTSTGELFF
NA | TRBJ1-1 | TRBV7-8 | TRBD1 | TGTGCCAGCAGGGCCCCAGGGGGGCCGAACACTGAAGCTTTCTTT | CASRAPGGPNTEAFF
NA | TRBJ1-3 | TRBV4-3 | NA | TGCGCCAGCAGCCAAGATGGGGGGAATCGAAACACCATATATTTT | CASSQDGGNRNTIYF
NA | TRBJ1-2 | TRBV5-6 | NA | TGTGCCAGCAGCGGAACAGGGTCTATGGGCTACACCTTC | CASSGTGSMGYTF
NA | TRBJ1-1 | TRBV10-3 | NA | TGTGCCATCAGCTCGAACACTGAAGCTTTCTTT | CAISSNTEAFF
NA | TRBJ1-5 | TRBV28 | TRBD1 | TGTGCCAGCAGTTTCTGGGAGGACAGGGGGCTAAGTAGCAATCAGCCCCAGCATTTT | CASSFWEDRGLSSNQPQHF
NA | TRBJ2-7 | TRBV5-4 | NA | TGTGCCAGCAGCTTGGCACAGGTTAATGAGCAGTACTTC | CASSLAQVNEQYF
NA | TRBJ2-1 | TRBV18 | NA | TGTGCCAGCTCACCCTCTCCTAATGAGCAGTTCTTC | CASSPSPNEQFF
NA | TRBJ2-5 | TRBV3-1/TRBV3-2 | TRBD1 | TGTGCCAGCAGCCCGACAGGGGGCGCGTCGGAGACCCAGTACTTC | CASSPTGGASETQYF
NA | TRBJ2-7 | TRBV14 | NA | TGTGCCAGCAGCCGAAAGGAGGGGAACTCCTACGAGCAGTACTTC | CASSRKEGNSYEQYF
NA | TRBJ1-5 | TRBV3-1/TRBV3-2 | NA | TGTGCCAGCAGCCATCGGGAGAGCAATCAGCCCCAGCATTTT | CASSHRESNQPQHF